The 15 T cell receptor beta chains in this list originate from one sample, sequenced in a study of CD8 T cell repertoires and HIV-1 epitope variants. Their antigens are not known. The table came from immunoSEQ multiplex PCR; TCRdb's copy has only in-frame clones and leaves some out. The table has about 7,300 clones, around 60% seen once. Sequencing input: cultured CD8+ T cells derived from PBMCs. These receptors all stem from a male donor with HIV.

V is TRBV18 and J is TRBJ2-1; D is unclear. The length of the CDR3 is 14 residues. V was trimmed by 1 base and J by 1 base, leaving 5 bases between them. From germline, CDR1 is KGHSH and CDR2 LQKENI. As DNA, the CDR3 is TGTGCCAGCTCACCACTCGGATCCTACAATGAGCAGTTCTTC. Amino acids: CASSPLGSYNEQFF.

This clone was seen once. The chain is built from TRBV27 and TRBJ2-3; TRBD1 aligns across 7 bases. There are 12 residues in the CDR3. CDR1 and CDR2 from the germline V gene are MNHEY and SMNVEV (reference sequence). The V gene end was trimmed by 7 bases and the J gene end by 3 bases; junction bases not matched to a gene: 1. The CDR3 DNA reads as TGTGCCAGCATGACAGGGACAGATACGCAGTATTTT. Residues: CASMTGTDTQYF.

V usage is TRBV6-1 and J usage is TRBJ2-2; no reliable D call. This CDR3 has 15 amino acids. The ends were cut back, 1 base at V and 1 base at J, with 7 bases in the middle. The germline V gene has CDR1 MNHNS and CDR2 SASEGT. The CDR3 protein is CASSEGGWNTGELFF. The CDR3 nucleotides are TGTGCCAGCAGTGAAGGCGGATGGAACACCGGGGAGCTGTTTTTT.

Written as DNA, the CDR3 is TGTGCCAGCAGTTTAAATCAGGGGATCAGCTCCTACAATGAGCAGTTCTTC. Protein sequence: CASSLNQGISSYNEQFF. The chain combines TRBV27 with TRBJ2-1, with D perhaps TRBD1 (6 bases). The CDR3 length is 17 residues. Germline CDR1 MNHEY, CDR2 SMNVEV (reference sequence). The ends were cut back, 2 bases at V and 0 bases at J, with 14 bases in the middle.

The CDR3 sequence is CASSLSGTGYQPQHF. DNA for the CDR3: TGTGCCAGCAGTTTATCTGGGACAGGGTATCAGCCCCAGCATTTT. The rearrangement links TRBV28 to TRBJ1-5; 9 positions match TRBD1. This CDR3 comprises 15 residues. Germline V CDR1 and CDR2: MDHEN, SYDVKM. V was clipped by 1 base and J by 5 bases; unmatched bases: 3.

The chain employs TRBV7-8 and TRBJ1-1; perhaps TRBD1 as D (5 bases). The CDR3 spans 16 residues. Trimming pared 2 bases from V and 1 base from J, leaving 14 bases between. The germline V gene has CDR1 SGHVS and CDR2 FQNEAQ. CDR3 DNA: TGTGCCAGCAGCTTAATAGCAGATGGACAGAACACTGAAGCTTTCTTT. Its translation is CASSLIADGQNTEAFF. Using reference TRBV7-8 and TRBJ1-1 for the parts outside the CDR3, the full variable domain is GAGVSQSPRYKVAKRGQDVALRCDPISGHVSLFWYQQALGQGPEFLTYFQNEAQLDKSGLPSDRFFAERPEGSVSTLKIQRTQQEDSAVYLCASSLIADGQNTEAFFGQGTRLTVV.

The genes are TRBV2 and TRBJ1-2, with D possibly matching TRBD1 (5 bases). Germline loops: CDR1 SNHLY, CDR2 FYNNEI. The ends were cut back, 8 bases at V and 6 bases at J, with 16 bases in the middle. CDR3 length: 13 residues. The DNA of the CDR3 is TGTGCCAGCGGAAGACAGTTGGAGGATGGCTACACCTTC. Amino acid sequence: CASGRQLEDGYTF.

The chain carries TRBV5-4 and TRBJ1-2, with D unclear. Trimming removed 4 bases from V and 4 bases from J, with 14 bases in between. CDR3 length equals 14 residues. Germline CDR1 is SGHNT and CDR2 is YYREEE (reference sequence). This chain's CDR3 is CASSGREPGYGYTF. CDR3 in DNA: TGTGCCAGCAGCGGCCGGGAGCCCGGCTATGGCTACACCTTC.

CDR3 loop: CASRGRGGLAISGSTDTQYF. CDR3 nucleotides: TGTGCCAGCAGGGGACGGGGGGGACTAGCGATATCCGGGAGCACAGATACGCAGTATTTT. The J gene is TRBJ2-3, the V gene TRBV2; 10 bases fit TRBD2. The CDR3 extends over 20 amino acids. J gave up 0 bases and V 6 bases, and 18 bases lay outside the gene matches. Germline CDR1 reads SNHLY; CDR2 reads FYNNEI.

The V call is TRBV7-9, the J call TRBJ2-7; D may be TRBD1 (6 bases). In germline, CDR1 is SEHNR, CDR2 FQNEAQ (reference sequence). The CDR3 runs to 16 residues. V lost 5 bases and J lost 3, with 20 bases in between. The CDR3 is CASSPLEGEWVYEQYF. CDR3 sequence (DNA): TGTGCCAGCAGCCCTCTCGAGGGGGAGTGGGTCTACGAGCAGTACTTC. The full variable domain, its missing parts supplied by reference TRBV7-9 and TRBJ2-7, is DTGVSQNPRHKITKRGQNVTFRCDPISEHNRLYWYRQTLGQGPEFLTYFQNEAQLEKSRLLSDRFSAERPKGSFSTLEIQRTEQGDSAMYLCASSPLEGEWVYEQYFGPGTRLTVT.

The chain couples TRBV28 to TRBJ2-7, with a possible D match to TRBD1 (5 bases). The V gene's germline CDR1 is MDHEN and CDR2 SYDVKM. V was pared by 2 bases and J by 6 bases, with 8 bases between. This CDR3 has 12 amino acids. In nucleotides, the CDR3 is TGTGCCAGCAGTTTAAGGGGTAGCGAGCAGTACTTC. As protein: CASSLRGSEQYF.

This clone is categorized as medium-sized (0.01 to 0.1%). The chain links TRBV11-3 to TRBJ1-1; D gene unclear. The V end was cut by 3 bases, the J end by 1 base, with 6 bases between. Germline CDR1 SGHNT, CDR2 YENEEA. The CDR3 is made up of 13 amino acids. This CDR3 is CASSFAGNTEAFF. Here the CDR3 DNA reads TGTGCCAGCAGCTTCGCCGGGAACACTGAAGCTTTCTTT. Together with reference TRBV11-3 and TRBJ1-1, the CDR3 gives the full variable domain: EAGVVQSPRYKIIEKKQPVAFWCNPISGHNTLYWYLQNLGQGPELLIRYENEEAVDDSQLPKDRFSAERLKGVDSTLKIQPAELGDSAVYLCASSFAGNTEAFFGQGTRLTVV.

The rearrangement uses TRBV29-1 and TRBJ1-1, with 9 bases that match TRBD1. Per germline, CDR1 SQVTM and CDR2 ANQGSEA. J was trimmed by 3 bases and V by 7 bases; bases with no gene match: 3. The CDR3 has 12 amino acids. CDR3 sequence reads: CSARTGDTEAFF. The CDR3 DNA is TGCAGCGCGAGGACAGGGGACACTGAAGCTTTCTTT.

CDR3 residues: CAWSGDSAEQYF. The CDR3 region has the DNA TGTGCCTGGAGTGGGGACAGCGCCGAGCAGTACTTC. The chain couples TRBV30 to TRBJ2-7, with TRBD1 matching over 7 bases. CDR1 is GTSNPN and CDR2 is SVGIG in the germline V gene (reference sequence). V lost 1 base to trimming and J lost 6 bases; unmatched junction nucleotides: 3. The CDR3 covers 12 residues. Using reference TRBV30 and TRBJ2-7 for the parts outside the CDR3, the full variable domain is SQTIHQWPATLVQPVGSPLSLECTVEGTSNPNLYWYRQAAGRGLQLLFYSVGIGQISSEVPQNLSASRPQDRQFILSSKKLLLSDSGFYLCAWSGDSAEQYFGPGTRLTVT.

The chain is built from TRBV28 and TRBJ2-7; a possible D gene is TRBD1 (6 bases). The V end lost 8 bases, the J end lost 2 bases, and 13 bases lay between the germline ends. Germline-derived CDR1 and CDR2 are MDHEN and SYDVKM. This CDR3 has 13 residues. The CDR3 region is CASADPGAYEQYF. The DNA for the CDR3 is TGTGCCAGCGCCGACCCAGGGGCCTACGAGCAGTACTTC.